The next 6 T cell receptor beta chains were all read from a single sample in a study of blood T cell repertoires in COVID-19. TCRdb's table, derived via immunoSEQ multiplex PCR, lists solely in-frame clones and lacks some. The sample lists about 300,000 clones, approximately 88% seen once, with 1.6% in the top ten. The source material was peripheral blood. The receptors were gathered from a woman in her twenties or thirties with COVID-19, enrolled during active disease.

This clone has more than one count but fewer than ten. The chain links TRBV5-1 to TRBJ2-4; 7 bases fit TRBD2. This CDR3 spans 14 amino acids. From germline, CDR1 is SGHRS and CDR2 YFSETQ. V lost 8 bases to trimming and J lost 0 bases; unmatched junction nucleotides: 5. This chain's CDR3 is CASREDLAKNIQYF. The CDR3 nucleotides are TGCGCCAGTCGGGAGGACCTAGCCAAAAACATTCAGTACTTC.

The count of this clone is one. The chain is built from TRBV19 and TRBJ1-1; 7 bases align to TRBD1. The CDR3 covers 15 residues. Looked up from germline, CDR1 is LNHDA and CDR2 is SQIVND (reference sequence). V was pared by 7 bases and J by 0 bases, with 8 bases of the junction left unmatched. The CDR3 DNA reads TGTGCCAGTATCGGACAGGCGCGTTTGAACACTGAAGCTTTCTTT. This gives the protein CASIGQARLNTEAFF.

CDR3 nucleotide sequence: TGTGCCAGCAGCTTAGGGAGGGGGCCGGGCAATCAGCCCCAGCATTTT. This translates into CASSLGRGPGNQPQHF. This rearrangement joins TRBV7-2 to TRBJ1-5, with 7 bases fitting TRBD1. Trimming removed 1 base from V and 2 bases from J; junction bases left unmatched: 5. CDR3 length: 16 residues. Germline V gives CDR1 SGHTA, CDR2 FQGNSA.

The CDR3 DNA sequence: TGTGCCAGCACAGGGTTGTTCGCTGAAGCTTTCTTT. It encodes CASTGLFAEAFF. The chain employs TRBV2 and TRBJ1-1, with D maybe TRBD1 (5 bases). The V end lost 7 bases, the J end lost 6 bases, and 12 bases lay between the germline ends. The CDR3 is 12 residues long. Germline V CDR1 and CDR2: SNHLY, FYNNEI.

This clone was observed a few times. The V and J genes are TRBV21-1 and TRBJ1-3; TRBD1 is the table's D call, not checked against the DNA. TRBV21-1 corresponds to a pseudogene. The CDR3 runs to 16 residues. CDR3 residues: CASPICERQVRNTIYF. The CDR3 DNA follows: TGTGCCAGCCCAATCTGCGAGCGACAGGTTCGAAACACCATATATTTT.

The rearrangement links TRBV19 to TRBJ1-2; no firm D call. Trimming stripped 3 bases from V and 2 bases from J, with 10 bases between. This CDR3 comprises 14 residues. Per the germline V gene, CDR1 is LNHDA and CDR2 is SQIVND (reference sequence). CDR3 region: CASSMYGENYGYTF. The CDR3 nucleotides read TGTGCCAGTAGTATGTACGGAGAAAACTATGGCTACACCTTC.